The 10 T cell receptor beta chains below come from one sample, sequenced in a study of regulatory T cells in long-lasting Graves disease. Relying on iRepertoire HTBI primers and Arm-PCR of CDR3 regions, the team built TCR beta libraries. Each CDR3 protein is one row after TCRdb ran MiXCR on the multiplex PCR reads. The sample holds 350,000 to 450,000 distinct CDR3 sequences; more than 13% are singletons and the top ten take around 17%. Time point indicated: newly diagnosed GD, antithyroid drugs for less than 3 months. Making the TCR library involved RNA that had been extracted from PBMCs. This same sample was also part of a study on T cells in Graves' hyperthyroidism and ophthalmopathy.

This sample comprised peripheral blood mononuclear cells (PBMCs), obtained at new diagnosis, from a patient treated with antithyroid drugs. Receptor source: a woman aged 30 to 39 with Graves disease.

The gene calls are TRBV30 and TRBJ2-7, with TRBD1 matching 9 bases. After removal of 1 base from V and 2 bases from J, the junction contained 6 bases not matched to a gene. Germline V lookup: CDR1 GTSNPN, CDR2 SVGIG (reference sequence). The CDR3 runs to 15 residues. CDR3 sequence reads: CAWSARDRVAYEQYF. The CDR3 DNA is TGTGCCTGGAGTGCGCGGGACAGGGTGGCCTACGAGCAGTACTTC.

This clonotype was counted at least ten times. The V and J genes are TRBV6-1 and TRBJ2-5; D is tentatively TRBD1 or TRBD2 (5 bases each). From germline, CDR1 is MNHNS and CDR2 SASEGT. V lost 8 bases and J lost 1, with 11 bases in between. This CDR3 contains 13 residues. The chain's CDR3 is CASGLQGQETQYF. Written as DNA, the CDR3 is TGTGCCAGCGGACTTCAGGGCCAAGAGACCCAGTACTTC.

The sample holds many counts of this clonotype. The V call is TRBV20-1, the J call TRBJ2-7, with 7 bases matching TRBD1. The germline gives CDR1 DFQATT, CDR2 SNEGSKA (reference sequence). This CDR3 has 13 residues. The trim removed 8 bases at V and 2 bases at J, leaving 9 bases unmatched. The CDR3 loop is CSTQGIRTYEQYF. CDR3 DNA sequence: TGCAGTACACAGGGGATAAGGACCTACGAGCAGTACTTC.

The sample holds many counts of this clonotype. The rearrangement links TRBV12-3 or TRBV12-4 to TRBJ2-1; 10 bases fit TRBD2. V dropped 3 bases and J dropped 9; count of bases not matched to a gene: 8. This CDR3 spans 15 amino acids. Here the CDR3 reads CASSFTASGRGEQFF. As DNA, the CDR3 is TGTGCCAGCAGTTTTACGGCTAGCGGGAGAGGTGAGCAGTTCTTC.

This clonotype showed up many times. The gene calls are TRBV6-1 and TRBJ2-7, with D possibly TRBD1 on 6 matching bases. CDR3 size: 15 residues. V shed 6 bases and J shed 3 bases, with 18 bases lying between them. The germline CDR1 and CDR2 sequences are MNHNS and SASEGT. The CDR3 protein is CASRKDSFPFYEQYF. The DNA for the CDR3 is TGTGCCAGCAGAAAGGACAGTTTCCCTTTCTACGAGCAGTACTTC.

This clonotype was seen a few times. This may be a read error, as it is one base from a much larger clone. The chain is built from TRBV12-3 or TRBV12-4 and TRBJ1-3, with D possibly TRBD1 on 5 matching bases. This CDR3 has 14 residues. Deletions cut 5 bases from V and 0 bases from J, with 8 bases between. CDR3 in amino acids: CASSGASSGNTIYF. The CDR3 bases are TGTGCCAGCAGTGGGGCGAGCTCTGGAAACACCATATATTTT.

This clonotype has ten or more counts. The rearrangement uses TRBV9 and TRBJ2-7; possible D gene TRBD2, 6 bases. With 4 bases removed from V and 1 base from J, the gap between germline ends came to 12 bases. Germline CDR1 and CDR2: SGDLS and YYNGEE. The CDR3 loop spans 14 amino acids. CDR3 DNA: TGTGCCAGCAGCCCTAGACGGGAGTCCTACGAGCAGTACTTC. Its protein is CASSPRRESYEQYF.

This clonotype was counted many times. The V gene is TRBV30, the J gene TRBJ1-1; no firm D call. V lost 4 bases, J lost 1 base, and 7 bases lay in between. The CDR3 spans 12 residues. CDR1 and CDR2 from the germline V gene are GTSNPN and SVGIG (reference sequence). CDR3 sequence: CAWMRRNTEAFF. DNA of the CDR3: TGTGCCTGGATGCGGAGGAACACTGAAGCTTTCTTT.

J is TRBJ2-1 and V is TRBV5-8, with D unclear. The CDR3 runs to 12 residues. Trimming shortened V by 8 bases and J by 4 bases, and 10 bases separated the two germline ends. Germline assignment: CDR1 SGHTS and CDR2 YDEGEE. CDR3 coding DNA: TGTGCCAGTTCAACAGTGTACAATGAGCAGTTCTTC. As protein: CASSTVYNEQFF.

This clonotype was seen ten or more times. J is TRBJ2-7 and V is TRBV11-3; D uncertain. Trimming left V 2 bases short and J 0 bases short, with 11 bases between. Per the germline V gene, CDR1 is SGHNT and CDR2 is YENEEA. The CDR3 sequence is 15 residues long. The CDR3 loop is CASSLTAGFSYEQYF. The CDR3 region has the DNA TGTGCCAGCAGCTTAACTGCCGGATTCTCCTACGAGCAGTACTTC.